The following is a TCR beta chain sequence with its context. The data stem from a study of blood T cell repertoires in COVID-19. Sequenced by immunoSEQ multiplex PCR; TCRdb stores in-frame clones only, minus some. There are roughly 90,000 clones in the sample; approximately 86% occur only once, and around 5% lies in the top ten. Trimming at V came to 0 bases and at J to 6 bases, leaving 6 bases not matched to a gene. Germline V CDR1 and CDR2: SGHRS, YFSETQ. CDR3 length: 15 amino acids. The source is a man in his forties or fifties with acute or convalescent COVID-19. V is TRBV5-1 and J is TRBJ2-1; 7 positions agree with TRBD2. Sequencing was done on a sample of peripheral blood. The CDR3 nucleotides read TGCGCCAGCAGCTTGGTGGCGGGAGCATTCAATGAGCAGTTCTTC. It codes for CASSLVAGAFNEQFF.